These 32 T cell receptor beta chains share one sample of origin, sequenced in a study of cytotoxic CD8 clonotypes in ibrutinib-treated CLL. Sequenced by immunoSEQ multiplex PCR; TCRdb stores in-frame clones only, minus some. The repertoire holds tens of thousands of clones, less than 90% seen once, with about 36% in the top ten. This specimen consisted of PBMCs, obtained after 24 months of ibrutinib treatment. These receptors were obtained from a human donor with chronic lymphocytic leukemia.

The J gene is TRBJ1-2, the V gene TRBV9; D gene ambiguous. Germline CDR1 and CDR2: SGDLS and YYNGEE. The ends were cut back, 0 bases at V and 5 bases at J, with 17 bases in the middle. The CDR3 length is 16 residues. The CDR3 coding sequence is TGTGCCAGCAGCGTAGGCGAGACCGGACTTGGGTATGGCTACACCTTC. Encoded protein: CASSVGETGLGYGYTF.

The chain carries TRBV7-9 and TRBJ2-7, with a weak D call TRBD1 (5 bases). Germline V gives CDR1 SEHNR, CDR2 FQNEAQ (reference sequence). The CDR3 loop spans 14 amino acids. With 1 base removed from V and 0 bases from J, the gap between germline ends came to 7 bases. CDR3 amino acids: CASSLEGFSYEQYF. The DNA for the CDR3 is TGTGCCAGCAGCTTAGAGGGGTTCTCCTACGAGCAGTACTTC.

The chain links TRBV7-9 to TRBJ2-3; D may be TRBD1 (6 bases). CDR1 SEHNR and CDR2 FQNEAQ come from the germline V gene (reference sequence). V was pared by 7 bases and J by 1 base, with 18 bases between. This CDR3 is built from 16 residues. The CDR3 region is CASTPQGLVRTDTQYF. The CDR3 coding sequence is TGTGCCAGCACCCCCCAGGGGTTGGTCCGCACAGATACGCAGTATTTT.

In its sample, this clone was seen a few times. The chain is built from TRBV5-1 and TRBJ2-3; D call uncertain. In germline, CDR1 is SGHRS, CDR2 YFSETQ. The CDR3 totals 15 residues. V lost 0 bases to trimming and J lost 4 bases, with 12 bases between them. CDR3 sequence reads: CASSLALERSDTQYF. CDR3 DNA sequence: TGCGCCAGCAGCTTGGCGCTAGAGCGATCAGATACGCAGTATTTT.

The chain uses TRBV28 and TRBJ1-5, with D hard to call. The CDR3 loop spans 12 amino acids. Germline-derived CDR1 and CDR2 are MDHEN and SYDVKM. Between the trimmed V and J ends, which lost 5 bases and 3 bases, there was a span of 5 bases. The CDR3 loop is CASSNINQPQHF. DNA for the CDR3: TGTGCCAGCAGTAACATCAATCAGCCCCAGCATTTT.

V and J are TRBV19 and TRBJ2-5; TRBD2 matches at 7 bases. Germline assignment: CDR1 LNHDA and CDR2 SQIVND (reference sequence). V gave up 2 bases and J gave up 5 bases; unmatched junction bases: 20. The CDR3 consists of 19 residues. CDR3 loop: CASSIIGPTSGGTGETQYF. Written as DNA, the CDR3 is TGTGCCAGTAGTATAATCGGGCCCACTTCGGGAGGAACGGGGGAGACCCAGTACTTC.

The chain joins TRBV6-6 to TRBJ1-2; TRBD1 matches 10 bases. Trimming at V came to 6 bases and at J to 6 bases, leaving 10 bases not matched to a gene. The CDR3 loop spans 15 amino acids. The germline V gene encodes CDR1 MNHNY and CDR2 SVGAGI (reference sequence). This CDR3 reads CASSPATGGANGYTF. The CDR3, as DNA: TGTGCCAGCAGCCCTGCGACAGGGGGCGCAAATGGCTACACCTTC.

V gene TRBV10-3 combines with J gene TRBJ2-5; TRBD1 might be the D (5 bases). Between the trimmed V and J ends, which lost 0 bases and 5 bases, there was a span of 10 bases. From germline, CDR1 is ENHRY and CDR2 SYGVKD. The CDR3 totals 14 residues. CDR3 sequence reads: CAISESQGWETQYF. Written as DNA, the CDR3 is TGTGCCATCAGTGAGTCGCAGGGTTGGGAGACCCAGTACTTC.

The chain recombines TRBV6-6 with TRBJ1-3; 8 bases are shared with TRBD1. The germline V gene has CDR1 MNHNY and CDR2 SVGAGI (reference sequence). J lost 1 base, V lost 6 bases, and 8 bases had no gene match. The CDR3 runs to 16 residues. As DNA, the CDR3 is TGTGCCAGCAGCCGAGGGACAGGTTCGTCTGGAAACACCATATATTTT. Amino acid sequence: CASSRGTGSSGNTIYF.

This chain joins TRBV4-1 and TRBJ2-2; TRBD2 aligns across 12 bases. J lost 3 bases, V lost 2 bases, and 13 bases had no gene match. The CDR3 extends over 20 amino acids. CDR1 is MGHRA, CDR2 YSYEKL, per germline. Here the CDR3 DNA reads TGCGCCAGCAGCCAAAGGGGGCCCCCGCTAGCGGGAGGGGACACCGGGGAGCTGTTTTTT. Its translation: CASSQRGPPLAGGDTGELFF.

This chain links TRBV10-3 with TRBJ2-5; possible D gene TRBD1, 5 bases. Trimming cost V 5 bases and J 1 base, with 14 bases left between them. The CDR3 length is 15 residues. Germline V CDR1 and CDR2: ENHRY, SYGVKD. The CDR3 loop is CAISQNDDSQETQYF. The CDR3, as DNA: TGTGCCATCAGTCAAAACGACGACAGCCAAGAGACCCAGTACTTC.

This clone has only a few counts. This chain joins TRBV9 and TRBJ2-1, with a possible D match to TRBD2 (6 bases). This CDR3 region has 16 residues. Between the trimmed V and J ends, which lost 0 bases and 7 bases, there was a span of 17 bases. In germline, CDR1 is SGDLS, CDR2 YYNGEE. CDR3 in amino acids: CASSVGRGLKWNEQFF. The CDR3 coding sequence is TGTGCCAGCAGCGTAGGGCGCGGACTAAAATGGAATGAGCAGTTCTTC.

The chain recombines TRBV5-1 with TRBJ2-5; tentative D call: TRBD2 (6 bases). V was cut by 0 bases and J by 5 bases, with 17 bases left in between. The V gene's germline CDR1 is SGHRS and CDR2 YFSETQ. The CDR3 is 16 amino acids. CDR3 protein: CASSLVGNSRGETQYF. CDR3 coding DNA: TGCGCCAGCAGCTTGGTCGGCAATAGCCGGGGGGAGACCCAGTACTTC.

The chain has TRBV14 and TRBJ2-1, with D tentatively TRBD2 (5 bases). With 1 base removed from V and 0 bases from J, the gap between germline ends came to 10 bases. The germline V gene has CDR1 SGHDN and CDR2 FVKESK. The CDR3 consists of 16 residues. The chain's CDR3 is CASSQGRRSSYNEQFF. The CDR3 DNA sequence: TGTGCCAGCAGCCAAGGACGGAGGAGCTCCTACAATGAGCAGTTCTTC.

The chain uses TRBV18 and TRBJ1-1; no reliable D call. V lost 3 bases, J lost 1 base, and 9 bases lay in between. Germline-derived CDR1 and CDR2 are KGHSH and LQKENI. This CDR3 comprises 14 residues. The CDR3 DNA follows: TGTGCCAGCTCACCCGCCTATGGGAACACTGAAGCTTTCTTT. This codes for CASSPAYGNTEAFF.

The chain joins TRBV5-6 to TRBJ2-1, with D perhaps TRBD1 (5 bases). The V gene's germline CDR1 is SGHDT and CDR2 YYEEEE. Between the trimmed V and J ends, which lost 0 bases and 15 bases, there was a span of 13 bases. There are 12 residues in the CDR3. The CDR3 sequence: CASSLEQGNMFF. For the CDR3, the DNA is TGTGCCAGCAGCTTGGAGCAGGGCAATATGTTCTTC.

The CDR3 is CASSRDRAYNEQFF. The CDR3 nucleotides read TGTGCCAGCAGCCGGGACAGGGCCTACAATGAGCAGTTCTTC. V is TRBV27 and J is TRBJ2-1; the match to TRBD1 covers 9 bases. Germline CDR1 MNHEY, CDR2 SMNVEV (reference sequence). J gave up 2 bases and V 6 bases, and 2 bases lay outside the gene matches. This CDR3 region has 14 residues.

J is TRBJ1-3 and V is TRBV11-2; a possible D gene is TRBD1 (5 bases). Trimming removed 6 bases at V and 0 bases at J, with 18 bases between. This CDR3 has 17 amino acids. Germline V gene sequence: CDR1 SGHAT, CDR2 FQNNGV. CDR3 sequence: CASRKTAERYSGNTIYF. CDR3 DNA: TGTGCCAGCAGGAAGACAGCAGAACGTTACTCTGGAAACACCATATATTTT.

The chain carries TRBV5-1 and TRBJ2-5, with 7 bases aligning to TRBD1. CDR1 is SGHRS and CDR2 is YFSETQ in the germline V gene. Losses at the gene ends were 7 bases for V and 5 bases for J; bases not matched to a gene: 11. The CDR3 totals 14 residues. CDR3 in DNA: TGCGCCAGCCAGCCTACAGGGGAAGGGGAGACCCAGTACTTC. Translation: CASQPTGEGETQYF.

Written as DNA, the CDR3 is TGTGCCAGCAGTGACCCTACTTGGGCCGGGGAGCTGTTTTTT. As protein: CASSDPTWAGELFF. The chain links TRBV25-1 to TRBJ2-2; no definite D call. The germline V and J ends were trimmed by 3 bases and 6 bases, with 11 bases remaining between them. This CDR3 has 14 residues. CDR1 is MGHDK and CDR2 is SYGVNS in the germline V gene.

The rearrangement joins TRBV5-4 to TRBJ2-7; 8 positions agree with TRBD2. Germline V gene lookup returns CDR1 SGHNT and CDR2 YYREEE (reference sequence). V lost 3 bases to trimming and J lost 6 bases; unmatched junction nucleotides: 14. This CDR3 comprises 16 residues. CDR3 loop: CASSSPTAGGSGEQYF. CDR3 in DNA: TGTGCCAGCAGCTCGCCCACGGCGGGAGGTTCTGGCGAGCAGTACTTC. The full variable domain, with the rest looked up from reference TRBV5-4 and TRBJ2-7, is ETGVTQSPTHLIKTRGQQVTLRCSSQSGHNTVSWYQQALGQGPQFIFQYYREEENGRGNFPPRFSGLQFPNYSSELNVNALELDDSALYLCASSSPTAGGSGEQYFGPGTRLTVT.

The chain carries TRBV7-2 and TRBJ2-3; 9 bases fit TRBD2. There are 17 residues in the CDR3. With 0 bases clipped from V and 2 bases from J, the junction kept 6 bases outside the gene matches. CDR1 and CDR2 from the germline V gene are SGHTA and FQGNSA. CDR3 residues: CASSLAGLAGYTDTQYF. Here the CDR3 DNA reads TGTGCCAGCAGCTTAGCCGGGCTAGCGGGGTACACAGATACGCAGTATTTT.

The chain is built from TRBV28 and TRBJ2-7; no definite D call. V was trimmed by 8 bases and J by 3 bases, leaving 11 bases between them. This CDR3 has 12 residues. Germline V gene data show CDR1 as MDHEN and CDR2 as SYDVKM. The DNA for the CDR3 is TGTGCCAGCTTAAACAGCGTCTACGAGCAGTACTTC. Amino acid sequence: CASLNSVYEQYF.

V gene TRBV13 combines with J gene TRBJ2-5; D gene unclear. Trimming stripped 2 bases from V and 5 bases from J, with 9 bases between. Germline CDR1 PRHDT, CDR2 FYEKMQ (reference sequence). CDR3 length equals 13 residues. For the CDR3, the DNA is TGTGCCAGCAGCTTAAAGGTCTGGGAGACCCAGTACTTC. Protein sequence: CASSLKVWETQYF.

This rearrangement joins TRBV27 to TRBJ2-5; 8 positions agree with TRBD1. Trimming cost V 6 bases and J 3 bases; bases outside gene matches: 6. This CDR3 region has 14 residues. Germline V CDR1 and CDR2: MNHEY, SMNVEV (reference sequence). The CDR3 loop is CASSNQGAKETQYF. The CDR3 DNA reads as TGTGCCAGCAGCAATCAGGGGGCCAAAGAGACCCAGTACTTC.

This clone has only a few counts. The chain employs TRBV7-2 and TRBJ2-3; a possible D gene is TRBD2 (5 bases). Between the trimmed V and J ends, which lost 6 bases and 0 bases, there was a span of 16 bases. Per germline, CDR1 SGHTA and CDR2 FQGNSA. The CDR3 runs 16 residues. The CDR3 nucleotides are TGTGCCAGCAGTGACCGAGAGGGAGAGAGCACAGATACGCAGTATTTT. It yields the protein CASSDREGESTDTQYF.

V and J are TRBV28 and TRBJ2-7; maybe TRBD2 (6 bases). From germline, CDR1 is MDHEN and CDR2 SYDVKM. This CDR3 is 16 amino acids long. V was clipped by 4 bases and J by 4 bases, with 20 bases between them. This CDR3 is CASSSIHTSLPYEQYF. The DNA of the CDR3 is TGTGCCAGCAGTTCGATACATACTAGCCTACCGTACGAGCAGTACTTC.

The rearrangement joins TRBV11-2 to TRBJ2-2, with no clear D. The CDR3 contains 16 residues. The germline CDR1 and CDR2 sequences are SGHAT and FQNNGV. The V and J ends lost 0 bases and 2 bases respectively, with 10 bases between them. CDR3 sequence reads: CASSLDRHPNTGELFF. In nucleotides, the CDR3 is TGTGCCAGCAGCTTAGACCGCCACCCTAACACCGGGGAGCTGTTTTTT.

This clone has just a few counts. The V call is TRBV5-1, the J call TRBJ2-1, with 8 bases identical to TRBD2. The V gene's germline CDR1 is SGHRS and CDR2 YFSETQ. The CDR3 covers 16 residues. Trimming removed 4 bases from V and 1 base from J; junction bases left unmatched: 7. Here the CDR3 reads CASSLIGGRSYNEQFF. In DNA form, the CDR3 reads TGCGCCAGCAGCCTGATAGGCGGGAGGTCCTACAATGAGCAGTTCTTC.

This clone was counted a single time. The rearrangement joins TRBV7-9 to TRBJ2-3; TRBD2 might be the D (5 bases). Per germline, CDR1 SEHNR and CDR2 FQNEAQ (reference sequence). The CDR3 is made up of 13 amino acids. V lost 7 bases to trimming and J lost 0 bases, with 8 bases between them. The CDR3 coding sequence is TGTGCCAGCAATCGGGGTAGCACAGATACGCAGTATTTT. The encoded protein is CASNRGSTDTQYF.

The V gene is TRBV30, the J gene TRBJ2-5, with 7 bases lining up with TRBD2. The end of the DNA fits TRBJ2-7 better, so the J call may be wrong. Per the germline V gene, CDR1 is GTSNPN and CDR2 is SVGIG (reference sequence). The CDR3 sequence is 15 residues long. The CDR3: CAWSVIAGKTYEQYF. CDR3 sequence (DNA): TGTGCCTGGAGTGTCATAGCGGGTAAGACCTACGAGCAGTACTTC.

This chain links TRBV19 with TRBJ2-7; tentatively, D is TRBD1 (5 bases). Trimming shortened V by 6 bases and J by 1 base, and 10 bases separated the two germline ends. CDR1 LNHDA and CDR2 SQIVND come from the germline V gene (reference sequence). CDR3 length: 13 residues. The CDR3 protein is CASSGPGSYEQYF. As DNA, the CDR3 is TGTGCCAGTAGCGGACCAGGGTCCTACGAGCAGTACTTC.